This entry lists 19 T cell receptor beta chains sequenced from one sample in a study of cytotoxic CD8 clonotypes in ibrutinib-treated CLL. Some clones are missing from TCRdb's copy, which holds only in-frame ones; the method was immunoSEQ multiplex PCR. The table has around 160,000 clones, more than 65% seen once. This specimen consisted of PBMCs, obtained after 12 months of ibrutinib treatment. The receptors derive from a human donor with chronic lymphocytic leukemia.

This sequence joins TRBV7-2 and TRBJ2-7; 10 positions match TRBD2. J lost 0 bases, V lost 2 bases, and 4 bases had no gene match. Germline V CDR1 and CDR2: SGHTA, FQGNSA. CDR3 length equals 16 residues. The CDR3 region is CASSLNSGRSSYEQYF. The CDR3 region has the DNA TGTGCCAGCAGCTTAAATAGCGGGAGGTCCTCCTACGAGCAGTACTTC.

The J gene is TRBJ1-2, the V gene TRBV11-2; D gene uncertain. The CDR3 is made up of 13 amino acids. Trimming pared 6 bases from V and 3 bases from J, leaving 11 bases between. Germline V gene lookup returns CDR1 SGHAT and CDR2 FQNNGV. The CDR3 sequence is CASSLTSYYGYTF. In DNA, the CDR3 is TGTGCCAGCAGTTTAACAAGCTACTATGGCTACACCTTC.

This chain connects TRBV11-2 to TRBJ2-7; D is undetermined. V gave up 5 bases and J gave up 4 bases, with 6 bases separating them. Germline V gene lookup returns CDR1 SGHAT and CDR2 FQNNGV. The CDR3 totals 11 residues. The CDR3 is CASSPVYEQYF. CDR3 DNA: TGTGCCAGCAGCCCCGTTTACGAGCAGTACTTC.

This chain links TRBV5-1 with TRBJ1-3; maybe TRBD1 (6 bases). This CDR3 has 11 amino acids. The V end was cut by 2 bases, the J end by 10 bases, with 7 bases between. Germline CDR1 reads SGHRS; CDR2 reads YFSETQ. The CDR3 loop reads CASSFRGTIYF. In DNA form, the CDR3 reads TGCGCCAGCAGCTTTAGGGGGACCATATATTTT.

V gene TRBV29-1 combines with J gene TRBJ1-1; maybe TRBD1 (6 bases). The CDR3 is 15 amino acids. The V end was cut by 4 bases, the J end by 4 bases, with 19 bases between. Germline CDR1 is SQVTM and CDR2 is ANQGSEA. This CDR3 reads CSVGGGHLGSTEAFF. Here the CDR3 DNA reads TGCAGCGTTGGAGGGGGACACCTCGGATCCACTGAAGCTTTCTTT.

The genes are TRBV6-5 and TRBJ2-1; 8 bases align to TRBD1. This CDR3 is built from 13 residues. Germline CDR1 and CDR2: MNHEY and SVGAGI. Trimming cost V 7 bases and J 6 bases; bases outside gene matches: 5. The CDR3 reads CASMMTGVNEQFF. The CDR3 DNA sequence: TGTGCCAGCATGATGACAGGGGTCAATGAGCAGTTCTTC.

The CDR3 protein is CASSLEPAQIRGGSTGSYTF. The CDR3 nucleotides are TGCGCCAGCAGCTTGGAACCTGCCCAGATCAGGGGGGGAAGTACAGGAAGCTACACCTTC. The chain couples TRBV5-1 to TRBJ1-2; 7 nucleotides align to TRBD1. Germline CDR1 SGHRS, CDR2 YFSETQ. CDR3 length equals 20 residues. The trim removed 0 bases at V and 9 bases at J, leaving 26 bases unmatched. Drawing the rest from reference TRBV5-1 and TRBJ1-2, the complete variable domain is KAGVTQTPRYLIKTRGQQVTLSCSPISGHRSVSWYQQTPGQGLQFLFEYFSETQRNKGNFPGRFSGRQFSNSRSEMNVSTLELGDSALYLCASSLEPAQIRGGSTGSYTFGSGTRLTVV.

The chain has TRBV6-1 and TRBJ2-7, with D possibly TRBD1 on 5 matching bases. The CDR3 is 17 residues long. Germline loops: CDR1 MNHNS, CDR2 SASEGT. Between the trimmed V and J ends, which lost 2 bases and 3 bases, there was a span of 20 bases. CDR3 amino acids: CASSEWAGGQYVYEQYF. The CDR3 DNA is TGTGCCAGCAGTGAATGGGCCGGCGGACAATATGTCTACGAGCAGTACTTC.

This clone was seen a single time. The V call is TRBV9, the J call TRBJ2-1; the D gene is possibly TRBD2 (5 bases). The germline CDR1 and CDR2 sequences are SGDLS and YYNGEE. The CDR3 sequence is 15 residues long. Trimming left V 0 bases short and J 7 bases short, with 14 bases between. The CDR3 is CASSVGVSWENEQFF. DNA of the CDR3: TGTGCCAGCAGCGTAGGGGTCTCTTGGGAGAATGAGCAGTTCTTC.

Here the CDR3 reads CASSTSGRSSYEQYF. DNA for the CDR3: TGTGCCAGCAGCACTAGCGGGAGGAGCTCCTACGAGCAGTACTTC. This chain connects TRBV6-6 to TRBJ2-7, with 12 bases lining up with TRBD2. CDR1 and CDR2 from the germline V gene are MNHNY and SVGAGI (reference sequence). The CDR3 has 15 residues. Trimming at V came to 6 bases and at J to 0 bases, leaving 3 bases not matched to a gene.

This rearrangement joins TRBV19 to TRBJ2-2, with 9 bases aligning to TRBD1. The germline CDR1 and CDR2 sequences are LNHDA and SQIVND (reference sequence). The CDR3 contains 16 residues. Losses at the gene ends were 6 bases for V and 1 base for J; bases not matched to a gene: 6. CDR3 DNA sequence: TGTGCCAGTAGCAAGGGACAGGGAGTGAACACCGGGGAGCTGTTTTTT. Its translation: CASSKGQGVNTGELFF.

The V gene is TRBV6-1, the J gene TRBJ2-3; 15 positions agree with TRBD2. Looked up from germline, CDR1 is MNHNS and CDR2 is SASEGT. Trimming cost V 1 base and J 0 bases; bases outside gene matches: 8. The CDR3 runs to 20 residues. CDR3 sequence reads: CASSEGTSGRGSPSTDTQYF. Here the CDR3 DNA reads TGTGCCAGCAGTGAAGGGACTAGCGGGAGGGGAAGCCCTAGCACAGATACGCAGTATTTT.

V gene TRBV11-3 combines with J gene TRBJ2-2; 11 positions match TRBD2. With V trimmed by 1 base and J by 5 bases, 6 bases remained unmatched. This CDR3 region has 17 residues. Germline V lookup: CDR1 SGHNT, CDR2 YENEEA. The CDR3 sequence: CASSLGLAGGSTGELFF. In DNA, the CDR3 is TGTGCCAGCAGCTTAGGCTTAGCGGGAGGGAGTACCGGGGAGCTGTTTTTT.

This chain links TRBV7-9 with TRBJ2-7; 10 nucleotides line up with TRBD2. Germline CDR1 and CDR2: SEHNR and FQNEAQ (reference sequence). The CDR3 contains 15 residues. J lost 5 bases, V lost 3 bases, and 7 bases had no gene match. The CDR3 nucleotides are TGTGCCAGCAGCTTCCCGGCCCTAGCGGGAGACGAGCAGTACTTC. As protein: CASSFPALAGDEQYF.

The chain employs TRBV7-2 and TRBJ1-2; TRBD1 matches 7 bases. The CDR3 covers 15 residues. The V and J ends lost 5 bases and 8 bases, in that order; junction bases with no gene match: 14. Germline-derived CDR1 and CDR2 are SGHTA and FQGNSA. The CDR3 DNA reads as TGTGCCAGCAGCACAGACAGGGATTCTATGGGGGGCTACACCTTC. It yields the protein CASSTDRDSMGGYTF.

This chain joins TRBV9 and TRBJ1-2; 9 positions agree with TRBD1. This CDR3 is built from 16 residues. The germline V gene encodes CDR1 SGDLS and CDR2 YYNGEE. After removal of 0 bases from V and 2 bases from J, the junction contained 5 bases not matched to a gene. The CDR3 here is CASSVGGQGSNYGYTF. The CDR3 coding sequence is TGTGCCAGCAGCGTAGGGGGACAGGGATCGAACTATGGCTACACCTTC.

The V call is TRBV18, the J call TRBJ2-7; 9 bases line up with TRBD2. Germline lookup yields CDR1 KGHSH and CDR2 LQKENI. This CDR3 contains 16 residues. V dropped 0 bases and J dropped 7; count of bases not matched to a gene: 10. In DNA, the CDR3 is TGTGCCAGCTCACCACCTCAGAGCGGGGGGAAAGGAGAGCAGTACTTC. Protein product: CASSPPQSGGKGEQYF.

This sequence joins TRBV28 and TRBJ2-7; 9 bases map to TRBD2. CDR3 length: 12 residues. Germline V gives CDR1 MDHEN, CDR2 SYDVKM. V trimming: 10 bases; J trimming: 3 bases; junction bases outside the gene matches: 4. CDR3 amino acids: CATGLANYEQYF. The CDR3 nucleotides are TGTGCCACAGGACTAGCGAACTACGAGCAGTACTTC.

The chain combines TRBV10-1 with TRBJ2-3; either TRBD1 or TRBD2 may supply D (6 bases each). CDR3 size: 14 residues. The V end lost 8 bases, the J end lost 0 bases, and 12 bases lay between the germline ends. Per germline, CDR1 WNHNN and CDR2 SYGVQD (reference sequence). CDR3 sequence reads: CASGRGASTDTQYF. Written as DNA, the CDR3 is TGCGCCAGCGGAAGGGGGGCTAGCACAGATACGCAGTATTTT.